The 5 T cell receptor beta chains listed next were all sequenced from one sample in a study of T-cell memory formation after mild COVID-19. TCRdb recomputed calls from the 5' RACE reads with MiXCR, one row per CDR3 protein. The repertoire holds 140,000 to 150,000 distinct CDR3 sequences, with about 6.1% as singletons. The sample consisted of PBMCs or a T cell subset sorted from them (not recorded which). All receptors derive from an adult woman who had mild COVID-19 (a few samples of this study predate the infection). Cell type and time point are not known.

There are many counts of this clonotype. V is TRBV20-1 and J is TRBJ1-1; D remains unclear. Germline CDR1 DFQATT, CDR2 SNEGSKA (reference sequence). Trimming removed 2 bases from V and 0 bases from J, with 4 bases in between. This CDR3 is 12 amino acids long. This chain's CDR3 is CSARNMNTEAFF. In DNA form, the CDR3 reads TGCAGTGCTAGAAATATGAACACTGAAGCTTTCTTT.

J is TRBJ2-7 and V is TRBV19, with TRBD2 as a possible D gene (5 bases). The ends were cut back, 6 bases at V and 0 bases at J, with 15 bases in the middle. The germline gives CDR1 LNHDA, CDR2 SQIVND (reference sequence). CDR3 length: 15 amino acids. CDR3 residues: CASRWAPRDSYEQYF. Here the CDR3 DNA reads TGTGCCAGTAGATGGGCCCCGAGGGACTCCTACGAGCAGTACTTC.

On this clonotype itself: No DNA is shown, since the ends of the CDR3 on it are uncertain; the CDR3 is the one TCRdb lists. The V and J genes are TRBV6-2 or TRBV6-3 and TRBJ1-2; the D call TRBD1 from the table was never checked on the DNA. Germline CDR1 and CDR2: MNHEY and SVGEGT. The CDR3 is 13 residues long, counting both termini. The CDR3 loop is CASSSSGVRGYTF.

This clonotype was counted many times. This chain uses TRBV29-1 with TRBJ2-7; D possibly corresponds to TRBD1 (6 bases). Per germline, CDR1 SQVTM and CDR2 ANQGSEA. The CDR3 extends over 12 amino acids. V lost 6 bases and J 5 bases, leaving 14 bases between the germline ends. CDR3 nucleotides: TGCAGCGTGGGAACAGGGTTCGACGAGCAGTACTTC. Its translation: CSVGTGFDEQYF.

The J gene is TRBJ1-4, the V gene TRBV9; possibly TRBD1 for D (6 bases). The CDR3 spans 14 residues. Trimming shortened V by 0 bases and J by 7 bases, and 10 bases separated the two germline ends. Germline V CDR1 and CDR2: SGDLS, YYNGEE. This chain's CDR3 is CASSVEGGGEKLFF. The DNA for the CDR3 is TGTGCCAGCAGCGTAGAGGGAGGGGGTGAAAAACTGTTTTTT.